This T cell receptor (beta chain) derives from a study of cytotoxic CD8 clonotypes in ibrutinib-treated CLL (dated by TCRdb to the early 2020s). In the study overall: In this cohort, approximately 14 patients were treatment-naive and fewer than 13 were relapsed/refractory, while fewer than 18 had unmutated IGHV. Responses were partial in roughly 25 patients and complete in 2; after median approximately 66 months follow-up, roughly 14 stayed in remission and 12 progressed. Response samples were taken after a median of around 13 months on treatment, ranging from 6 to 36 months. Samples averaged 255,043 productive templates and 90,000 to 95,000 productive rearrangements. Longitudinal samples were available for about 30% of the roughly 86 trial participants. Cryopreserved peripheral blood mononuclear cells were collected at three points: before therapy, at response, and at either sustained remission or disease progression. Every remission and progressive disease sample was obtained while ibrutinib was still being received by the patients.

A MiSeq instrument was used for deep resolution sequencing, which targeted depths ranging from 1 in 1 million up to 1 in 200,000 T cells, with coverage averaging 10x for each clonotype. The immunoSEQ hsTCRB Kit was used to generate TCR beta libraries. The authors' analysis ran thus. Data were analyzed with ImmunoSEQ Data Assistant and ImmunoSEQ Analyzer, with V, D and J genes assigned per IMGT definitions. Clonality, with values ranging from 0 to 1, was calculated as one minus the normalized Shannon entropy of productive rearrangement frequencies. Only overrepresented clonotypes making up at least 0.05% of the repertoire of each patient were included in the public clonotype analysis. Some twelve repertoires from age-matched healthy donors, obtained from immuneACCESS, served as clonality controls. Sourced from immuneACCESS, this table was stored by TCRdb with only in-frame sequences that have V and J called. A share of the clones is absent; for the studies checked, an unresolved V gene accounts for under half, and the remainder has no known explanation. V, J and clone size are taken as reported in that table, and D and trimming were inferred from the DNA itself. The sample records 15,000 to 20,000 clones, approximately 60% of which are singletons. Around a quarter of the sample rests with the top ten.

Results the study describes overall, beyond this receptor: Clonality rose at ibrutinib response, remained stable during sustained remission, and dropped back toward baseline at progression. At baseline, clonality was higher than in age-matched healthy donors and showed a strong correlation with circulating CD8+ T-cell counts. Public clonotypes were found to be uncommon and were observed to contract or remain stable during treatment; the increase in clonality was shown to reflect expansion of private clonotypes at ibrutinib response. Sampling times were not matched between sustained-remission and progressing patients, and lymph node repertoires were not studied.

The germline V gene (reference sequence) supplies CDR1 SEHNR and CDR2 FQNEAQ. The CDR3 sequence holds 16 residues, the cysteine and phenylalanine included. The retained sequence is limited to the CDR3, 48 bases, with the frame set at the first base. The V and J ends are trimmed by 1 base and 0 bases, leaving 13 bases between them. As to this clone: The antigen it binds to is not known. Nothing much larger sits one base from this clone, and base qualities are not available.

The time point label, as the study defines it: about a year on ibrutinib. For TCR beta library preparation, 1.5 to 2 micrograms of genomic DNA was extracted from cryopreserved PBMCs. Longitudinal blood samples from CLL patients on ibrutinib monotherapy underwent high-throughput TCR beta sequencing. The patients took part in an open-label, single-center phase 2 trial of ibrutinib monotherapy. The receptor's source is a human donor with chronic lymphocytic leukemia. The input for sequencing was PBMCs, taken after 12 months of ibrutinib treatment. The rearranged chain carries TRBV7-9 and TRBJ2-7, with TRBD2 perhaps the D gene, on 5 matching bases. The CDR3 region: CASSLVRGSHSYEQYF. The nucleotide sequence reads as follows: TGTGCCAGCAGCTTAGTAAGAGGGAGCCACTCCTACGAGCAGTACTTC.